These T cell receptor beta chains were read from a single sample in a study of post-analysis software for immune sequencing data. Via MiXCR, TCRdb re-called the PCR reads, giving one row per CDR3 protein. The sample lists about 400,000 distinct CDR3 sequences; roughly 35% were seen once. The specimen sequenced was blood. The receptor source for this set is a girl aged 10-17 years with multiple sclerosis. CDR3s include the opening cysteine and the closing phenylalanine or tryptophan. D genes are given only for firm matches. Only some rows state a clone size, as once, few, many or a class for expanded clones.

size	V	J	D	CDR3	DNA
few	TRBV6-6	TRBJ2-3	NA	CASSYPSARSTDTQYF	TGTGCCAGCAGTTATCCCAGCGCCAGGAGCACAGATACGCAGTATTTT
NA	TRBV20-1	TRBJ2-1	TRBD1	CSARGGQGISYNEQFF	TGCAGTGCTAGAGGGGGACAGGGAATCTCCTACAATGAGCAGTTCTTC
few	TRBV7-2	TRBJ1-1	NA	CASSLVIGARQAFF	TGTGCCAGCAGCTTAGTCATCGGCGCTCGACAAGCTTTCTTT
NA	TRBV6-2/TRBV6-3	TRBJ1-5	NA	CASSYKQGIQPQHF	TGTGCCAGCAGTTACAAACAGGGCATACAGCCCCAGCATTTT
few	TRBV10-3	TRBJ2-3	NA	CAISESLRMTDTQYF	TGTGCCATCAGTGAGTCGTTACGGATGACAGATACGCAGTATTTT
NA	TRBV6-1	TRBJ2-7	NA	CASSEVGRWYEQYF	TGTGCCAGCAGTGAAGTCGGCCGCTGGTACGAGCAGTACTTC
once	TRBV3-1	TRBJ2-5	NA	CASSQAAGDGQTQYF	TGTGCCAGCAGCCAAGCGGCTGGGGACGGGCAGACCCAGTACTTC
NA	TRBV6-6	TRBJ2-5	TRBD1	CANSYSRRDRALGAQYF	TGTGCCAACAGTTACTCGAGGCGGGACAGGGCCCTGGGGGCCCAGTACTTC
few	TRBV29-1	TRBJ1-1	NA	CSALGGGNTEAFF	TGCAGCGCTCTAGGGGGGGGTAACACTGAAGCTTTCTTT
few	TRBV3-1	TRBJ1-1	TRBD1	CASSPRTGRRNTEAFF	TGTGCCAGCAGCCCAAGGACAGGGAGAAGGAACACTGAAGCTTTCTTT
few	TRBV20-1	TRBJ1-1	NA	CSARDPMRSSAFF	TGCAGTGCTAGAGATCCGATGAGGTCTAGCGCTTTCTTT
few	TRBV20-1	TRBJ2-3	NA	CSAGPRDPGTDTQYF	TGCAGTGCTGGACCCCGGGACCCCGGCACAGATACGCAGTATTTT
few	TRBV6-1	TRBJ2-5	NA	CASSEAGGDETQYF	TGTGCCAGCAGTGAAGCGGGGGGCGATGAGACCCAGTACTTC
NA	TRBV7-2	TRBJ2-5	TRBD2	CASSPGLAEGETQYF	TGTGCCAGCAGCCCGGGGCTAGCGGAAGGAGAGACCCAGTACTTC
NA	TRBV7-9	TRBJ1-1	NA	CASAFNRVPHEEAFF	TGTGCCAGCGCCTTTAACAGGGTGCCCCACGAGGAAGCTTTCTTT
NA	TRBV7-9	TRBJ2-1	TRBD2	CASTFGGTTDNEQFF	TGTGCCAGCACTTTCGGCGGGACTACAGACAATGAGCAGTTCTTC
NA	TRBV6-1	TRBJ2-5	NA	CASTWGQETQYF	TGTGCCAGCACCTGGGGCCAAGAGACCCAGTACTTC
NA	TRBV5-6	TRBJ2-1	NA	CASSLASGGFFEQFF	TGTGCCAGCAGCTTGGCCAGCGGAGGGTTTTTTGAGCAGTTCTTC
few	TRBV2	TRBJ2-7	TRBD1	CASRGTGTLYEQYF	TGTGCCAGCAGGGGGACAGGGACGCTCTACGAGCAGTACTTC
few	TRBV7-3	TRBJ2-1	NA	CASSLGVNYNEQFF	TGTGCCAGCAGCCTAGGGGTAAACTACAATGAGCAGTTCTTC